The entry below gives a single T cell receptor beta chain sequence along with its context. How the authors handled the data: Amplification of reference gene primers provided the estimated nucleated cell counts. The table came from immunoSEQ multiplex PCR; TCRdb's copy has only in-frame clones and leaves some out. Clone size and the V and J calls come from that table; the DNA yielded D and trimming. The data hold around 100,000 clones, with about 83% observed a single time. Between the trimmed V and J ends, which lost 4 bases and 5 bases, there was a span of 9 bases. The CDR3 totals 14 residues. Germline CDR1 KGHSH, CDR2 LQKENI. This entry comes from a study of blood T cell repertoires in COVID-19. The overall study: The samples span acute and convalescent COVID-19 from the United States, Italy and Spain. Sources were T cells, B-cell-depleted T cells, or PBMCs; the material itself was cDNA or gDNA.

Input material: peripheral blood. V gene TRBV18 combines with J gene TRBJ1-6, with D maybe TRBD1 (5 bases). This receptor was obtained from a human donor in a cohort sampled during active COVID-19. CDR3 amino acids: CASSLVRDNSPLHF. For the CDR3, the DNA is TGTGCCAGCTCACTCGTCAGGGATAATTCACCCCTCCACTTT.